This TCR beta chain comes out of a study of T cell clonotyping in hematopoietic cell transplantation. With respect to this clone: What it binds is unknown.

CDR3 length: 15 amino acids. CDR1 and CDR2 from the germline V gene are SGDLS and YYNGEE. V lost 0 bases, J lost 2 bases, and 11 bases lay in between. Study-level points and caveats: After transplant, recipient diversity fell while pathologically expanded clonotypes grew through day 180. Without cell sorting, CD4 versus CD8 contributions remain unresolved.

This table comes from immunoSEQ multiplex PCR, and its TCRdb copy is limited to in-frame clones, with some not included. The repertoire holds around 17,000 clones, with 92% as singletons. This clonotype originated in a middle-aged man in good health. Some clones in this sample may be carry-over from other donors' samples. The rearrangement links TRBV9 to TRBJ2-5; D unresolved. Sequencing was carried out using peripheral blood mononuclear cells. This chain's CDR3 is CASSVEGRSQETQYF. DNA for the CDR3: TGTGCCAGCAGCGTAGAAGGCAGATCTCAAGAGACCCAGTACTTC.